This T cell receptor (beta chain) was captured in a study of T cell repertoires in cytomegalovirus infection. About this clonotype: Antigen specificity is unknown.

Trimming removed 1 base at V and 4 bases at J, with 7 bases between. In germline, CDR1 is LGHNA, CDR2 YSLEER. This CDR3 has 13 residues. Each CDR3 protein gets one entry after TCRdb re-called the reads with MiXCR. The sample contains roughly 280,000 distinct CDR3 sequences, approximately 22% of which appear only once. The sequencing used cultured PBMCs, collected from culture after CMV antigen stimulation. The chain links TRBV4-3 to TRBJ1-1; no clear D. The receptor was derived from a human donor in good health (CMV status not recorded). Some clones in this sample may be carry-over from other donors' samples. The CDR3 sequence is CASSQGPGTEAFF. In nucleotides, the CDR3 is TGCGCCAGCAGCCAAGGGCCGGGCACTGAAGCTTTCTTT.